In this sample, the clone carrying this T cell receptor (beta chain) turned up once. Germline V gene sequence: CDR1 MDHEN, CDR2 SYDVKM. Trimming took off 7 bases at V and 4 bases at J, with 28 bases between the two ends. The CDR3 runs to 18 residues. This entry is derived from a study of cytomegalovirus exposure and HLA in healthy donors. 60 Vbeta and 13 Jbeta primers were used in PCR. Method: immunoSEQ multiplex PCR; TCRdb's copy keeps in-frame clones and lacks some. Among more than 110,000 clones listed, approximately 82% were seen once. The sample comprised PBMCs. The TCR originated in a man aged 25-40 years in good health and CMV-seropositive. This chain uses TRBV28 with TRBJ2-5; TRBD2 is a possible D gene (6 bases). The CDR3 region is CASTRGPSAFQRVETQYF. The CDR3 DNA reads TGTGCCAGCACTCGTGGCCCTAGCGCCTTCCAGCGGGTAGAGACCCAGTACTTC.